This paragraph reports one T cell receptor beta chain. Its antigen is not yet known. It has no much larger one-base neighbor in the sample; base qualities were not kept. These data belong to a study of shared clonotypes between healthy human individuals (dated by TCRdb to about 2020). Study-wide context: A couple of women and a few men aged 18 to 49 years were included in the cohort. For each donor, CD4 naive and CD4 memory were each given three plates, CD8 naive was given two plates, and CD8 memory was given one plate. Blood TCR repertoires of several healthy adults were deeply sequenced to estimate repertoire size and the extent of clonotype sharing between individuals. To increase sequencing depth and limit assay-specific biases, TCR repertoire library preparation and sequencing were carried out by different laboratories using diverse techniques. Per donor, leukapheresis produced somewhere between about 0.9 and 10 billion PBMCs.

Here V drops 4 bases and J drops 1 base, and the junction holds 6 bases not matched to any gene. CDR1 and CDR2, looked up from the germline V gene, are MDHEN and SYDVKM. The CDR3 numbers 18 residues from cysteine through phenylalanine. Here the CDR3 DNA is all that survives: 54 bases in frame from base 1. Using the deep immunoSEQ assay, multiplex PCR amplified TCR CDR3 regions from genomic DNA. Extracted genomic DNA from each cell subset was spread evenly across all wells of several immunoSEQ 96-well plates, with each plate serving as a replicate. For sorted subsets, roughly 200 ng of genomic DNA, equivalent to 25,000 to 35,000 T cell genomes, went into each replicate PCR. Purified libraries were measured with a Qubit 3.0 fluorometer, size-checked on a Bioanalyzer 2100, and measured again with the KAPA Library Quantification kit. Each immunoSEQ 96-well plate was sequenced on its own single-read 150-cycle Illumina NextSeq 550 flow cell. On the study's bioinformatics: Because the immunoSEQ output included only junctional sequences and no quality scores, the filtering could not be the same as the filtering used for full-length reads. Sequences were annotated with PyIR, a Python wrapper for IgBLAST v1.9, using IMGT germline references to assign V/J genes and CDR3. Reads were filtered out if the reads had weak V/J assignments (E-value above 1e-6), no CDR3, stop codons, out-of-frame junctions, or ambiguous translated residues. A V3J clonotype was defined by an identical inferred V gene, J gene, and CDR3 amino acid sequence. Percentage overlap between repertoires was calculated by dividing the number of shared unique clonotypes by the size of the smaller repertoire. Repertoire richness was assessed with RTK rarefaction, the Chao1 estimator, and Recon v2.1 estimates of unobserved clonotypes. Generation probabilities were computed with OLGA for all TCRbeta clonotypes obtained by the gDNA method from several donors. Entries here come from immuneACCESS through TCRdb and include only in-frame sequences with V and J called. Some clones fail to appear in such tables; in the studies checked, an unresolved V gene covers under half of the shortfall, and the cause of the remainder is unknown. V, J and clone size reflect that table, while D and trimming were determined from the DNA. This sample comprises 2.5 million or so clones, around 90% of them detected only once. The ten biggest clones cover over 0.12% of the sample.

Overall study results and their limits: Clonotypes shared by all four sorted-subset donors showed higher generation probabilities than non-shared clonotypes. Estimated clonotype richness was generally larger for naive than for memory subsets. Across four donors, about 5.2% of naive CD4, around 3.5% of naive CD8, around 2.5% of memory CD4, and over 0.35% of memory CD8 clonotypes were shared. Incomplete sequencing was indicated by rarefaction of sorted-subset datasets, despite the large sequencing depth. Only blood was sampled, and tissue TCR repertoires likely differ from those in blood. Pairwise subsampling led to the expectation that sequencing depth would affect the degree of clonotype sharing among donors. Because the study included only a small number of donors, the genetic and exposure-history diversity represented was limited.

Donors were healthy HIV-negative adults with no recently reported acute infections or vaccinations. Only Caucasian adults living in Nashville, Tennessee, USA were represented among the donors. CD4+ T cells were enriched by magnetic negative selection; naive cells were then positively selected on CD45RA, and the negative fraction formed the memory subset. Blood was collected by leukapheresis, and PBMCs were isolated by Ficoll-Histopaque density gradient centrifugation and then cryopreserved in liquid nitrogen vapor phase. Purity and quantity of every magnetically sorted T cell population were checked by analytical flow cytometry. Each sorted fraction had its genomic DNA isolated and then quantified by UV absorbance on a Nanodrop 2000c.

The source is a man aged 18 to 30 in good health. Sequenced sample: naive CD4+ T cells sorted from blood. Read against the paper, the sample's cell subset or site label means: CD45RA+ positively selected. Here the chain combines TRBV28 and TRBJ2-3, with 15 central nucleotides matching TRBD2. The CDR3 loop reads CASSSHGLAGGRTDTQYF. In nucleotides, the sequence is TGTGCCAGCAGTTCTCATGGACTAGCGGGGGGGCGCACAGATACGCAGTATTTT.